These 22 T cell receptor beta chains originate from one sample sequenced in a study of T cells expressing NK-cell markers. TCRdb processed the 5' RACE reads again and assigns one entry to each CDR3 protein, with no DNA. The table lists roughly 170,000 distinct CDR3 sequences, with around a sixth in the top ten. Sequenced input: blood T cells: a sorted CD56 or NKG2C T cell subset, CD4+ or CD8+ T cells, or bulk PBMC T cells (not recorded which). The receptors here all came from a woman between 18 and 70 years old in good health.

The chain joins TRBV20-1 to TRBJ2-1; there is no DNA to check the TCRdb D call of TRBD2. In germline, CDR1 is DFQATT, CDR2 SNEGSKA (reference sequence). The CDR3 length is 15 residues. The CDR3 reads CSAASRGALNNEQFF.

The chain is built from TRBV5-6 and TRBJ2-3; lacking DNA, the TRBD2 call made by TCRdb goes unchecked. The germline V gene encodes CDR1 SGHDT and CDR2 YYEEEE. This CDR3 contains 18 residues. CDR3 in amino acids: CASSHFSGGETSTDTQYF.

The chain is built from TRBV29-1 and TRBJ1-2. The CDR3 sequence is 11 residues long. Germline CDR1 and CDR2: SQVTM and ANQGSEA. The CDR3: CSVAQAAGYTF.

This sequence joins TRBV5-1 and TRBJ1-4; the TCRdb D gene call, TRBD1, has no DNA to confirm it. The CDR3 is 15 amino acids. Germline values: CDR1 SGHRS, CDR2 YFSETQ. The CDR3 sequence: CASSLALQGGEKLFF. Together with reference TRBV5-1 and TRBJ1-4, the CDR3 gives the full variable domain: KAGVTQTPRYLIKTRGQQVTLSCSPISGHRSVSWYQQTPGQGLQFLFEYFSETQRNKGNFPGRFSGRQFSNSRSEMNVSTLELGDSALYLCASSLALQGGEKLFFGSGTQLSVL.

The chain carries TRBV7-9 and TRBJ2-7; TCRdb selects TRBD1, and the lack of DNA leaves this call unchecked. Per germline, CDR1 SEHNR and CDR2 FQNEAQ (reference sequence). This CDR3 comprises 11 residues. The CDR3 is CASSPVLQQYF.

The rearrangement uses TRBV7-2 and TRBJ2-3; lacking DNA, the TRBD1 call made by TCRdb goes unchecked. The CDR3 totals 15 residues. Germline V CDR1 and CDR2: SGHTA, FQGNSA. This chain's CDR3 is CASSLATGSTDTQYF.

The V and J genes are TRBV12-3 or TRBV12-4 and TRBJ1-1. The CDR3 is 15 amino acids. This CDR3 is CASSTLEFTSAEAFF.

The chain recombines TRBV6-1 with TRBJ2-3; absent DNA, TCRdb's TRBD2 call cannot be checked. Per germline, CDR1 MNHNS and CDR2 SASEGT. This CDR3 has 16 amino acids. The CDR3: CASRRTGLGGTDTQYF.

CDR3 loop: CASSLARDSPLHF. The rearrangement links TRBV5-1 to TRBJ1-6. The CDR3 covers 13 residues. Germline loops: CDR1 SGHRS, CDR2 YFSETQ.

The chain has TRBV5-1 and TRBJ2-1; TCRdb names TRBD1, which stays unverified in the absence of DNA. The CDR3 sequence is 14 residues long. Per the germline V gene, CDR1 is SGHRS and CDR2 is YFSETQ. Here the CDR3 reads CASTGQTSYNEQFF.

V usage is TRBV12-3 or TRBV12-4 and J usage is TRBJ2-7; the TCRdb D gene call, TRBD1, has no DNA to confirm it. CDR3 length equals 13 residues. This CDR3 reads CASSRDSRYEQYF.

This CDR3 reads CASSSIGPNTDTQYF. V usage is TRBV5-1 and J usage is TRBJ2-3; the D call of TRBD2 rests on TCRdb alone, since no DNA is present to check it. The germline V gene has CDR1 SGHRS and CDR2 YFSETQ. CDR3 length: 15 residues. Full variable domain (rest looked up from reference TRBV5-1 and TRBJ2-3): KAGVTQTPRYLIKTRGQQVTLSCSPISGHRSVSWYQQTPGQGLQFLFEYFSETQRNKGNFPGRFSGRQFSNSRSEMNVSTLELGDSALYLCASSSIGPNTDTQYFGPGTRLTVL.

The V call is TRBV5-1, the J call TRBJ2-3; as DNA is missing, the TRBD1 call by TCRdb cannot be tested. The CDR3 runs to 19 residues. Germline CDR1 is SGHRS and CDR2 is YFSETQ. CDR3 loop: CASSFWGQGAIKGPDTQYF.

CDR3 in amino acids: CASSLGQGGSNSPLHF. V is TRBV12-3 or TRBV12-4 and J is TRBJ1-6; the D gene TCRdb calls, TRBD1, cannot be checked with no DNA. This CDR3 is 16 amino acids long.

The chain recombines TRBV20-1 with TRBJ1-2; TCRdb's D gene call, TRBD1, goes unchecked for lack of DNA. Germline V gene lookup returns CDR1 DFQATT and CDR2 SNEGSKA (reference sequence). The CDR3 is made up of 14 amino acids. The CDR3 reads CSARYRETVSGYTF.

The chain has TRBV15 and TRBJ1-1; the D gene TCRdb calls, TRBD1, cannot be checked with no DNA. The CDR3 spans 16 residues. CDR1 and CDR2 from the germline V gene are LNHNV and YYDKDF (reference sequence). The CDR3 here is CATSDPSTGFETEAFF.

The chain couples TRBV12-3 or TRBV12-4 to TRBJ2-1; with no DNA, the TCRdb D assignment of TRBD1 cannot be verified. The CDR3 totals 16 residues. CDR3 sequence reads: CASSLAGGGVVNEQFF.

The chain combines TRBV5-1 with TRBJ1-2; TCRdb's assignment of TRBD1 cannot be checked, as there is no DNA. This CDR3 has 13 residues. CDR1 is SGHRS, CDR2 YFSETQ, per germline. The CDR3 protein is CASSRDSNYGYTF.

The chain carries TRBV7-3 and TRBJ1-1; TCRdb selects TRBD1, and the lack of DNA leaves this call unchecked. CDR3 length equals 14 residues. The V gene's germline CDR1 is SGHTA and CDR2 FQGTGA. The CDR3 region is CASSLRGGSTEAFF.

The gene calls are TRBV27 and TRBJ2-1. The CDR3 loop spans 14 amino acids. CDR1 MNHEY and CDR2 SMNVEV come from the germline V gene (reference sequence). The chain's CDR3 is CASSLNIGYNEQFF.

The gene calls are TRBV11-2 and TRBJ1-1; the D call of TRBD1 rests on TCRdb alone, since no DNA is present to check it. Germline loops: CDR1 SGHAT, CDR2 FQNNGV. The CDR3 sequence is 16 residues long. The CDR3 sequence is CASTPSSGQGNTEAFF. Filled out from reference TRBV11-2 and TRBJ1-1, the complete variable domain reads EAGVAQSPRYKIIEKRQSVAFWCNPISGHATLYWYQQILGQGPKLLIQFQNNGVVDDSQLPKDRFSAERLKGVDSTLKIQPAKLEDSAVYLCASTPSSGQGNTEAFFGQGTRLTVV.

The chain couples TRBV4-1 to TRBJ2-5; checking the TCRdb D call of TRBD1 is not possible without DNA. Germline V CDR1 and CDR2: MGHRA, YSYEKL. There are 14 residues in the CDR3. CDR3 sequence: CASSHSRVGETQYF.